The 8 T cell receptor beta chains presented below share a single source sample, sequenced in a study of spatial heterogeneity in lung cancer. Their antigen targets remain unknown. Regarding time point: sample taken at primary tumor resection. One entry per CDR3 protein results from TCRdb running MiXCR on the 5' RACE reads. The sample holds more than 10,000 distinct CDR3 sequences; about 4.6% are singletons and the top ten take less than 25%. Study results and limitations: For expanded intratumoral alpha and beta TCRs, counts tracked tumor mutation counts.

The specimen comprised lung tumor tissue, sampled at surgery. These receptors all come from a male donor with early-stage non-small cell lung cancer.

With regard to this clonotype: A much larger clone is a single base away; this may be a read error. The rearrangement links TRBV28 to TRBJ1-1; TRBD1 might be the D (6 bases). CDR3 length: 14 amino acids. Germline loops: CDR1 MDHEN, CDR2 SYDVKM. The CDR3 DNA reads TGTGCCAGCAGTTTGGAAACAGGGAACACTGAAGCTCTCTTT. This gives the protein CASSLETGNTEALF. The full variable domain, in which reference TRBV28 and TRBJ1-1 provide the parts outside the CDR3, is DVKVTQSSRYLVKRTGEKVFLECVQDMDHENMFWYRQDPGLGLRLIYFSYDVKMKEKGDIPEGYSVSREKKERFSLILESASTNQTSMYLCASSLETGNTEALFGQGTRLTVV.

This clonotype has ten or more counts. The chain combines TRBV6-2 or TRBV6-3 with TRBJ1-5; TRBD1 matches at 11 bases. Germline CDR1 reads MNHEY; CDR2 reads SVGEGT. The CDR3 covers 15 residues. The J segment lost 8 bases and the V segment lost 4 bases, leaving 7 bases of the junction unmatched. This chain's CDR3 is CASSSRTGGFEPQHF. The CDR3 region has the DNA TGTGCCAGCAGTTCCAGGACAGGGGGCTTTGAGCCCCAGCATTTT.

This clonotype was detected many times. The chain uses TRBV3-1 and TRBJ1-5; perhaps TRBD1 as D (6 bases). V was pared by 1 base and J by 2 bases, with 6 bases between. The germline CDR1 and CDR2 sequences are LGHDT and YNNKEL (reference sequence). The CDR3 spans 14 residues. DNA of the CDR3: TGTGCCAGCAGCCAAGGACAGGGCAATCAGCCCCAGCATTTT. Amino acid sequence: CASSQGQGNQPQHF.

This clonotype appeared many times. This chain joins TRBV10-2 and TRBJ1-5, with 7 bases identical to TRBD1. The CDR3 totals 15 residues. The trim removed 6 bases at V and 6 bases at J, leaving 11 bases unmatched. Per germline, CDR1 WSHSY and CDR2 SAAADI. The CDR3 region is CASRSTGQGSQPQHF. The CDR3 DNA reads as TGCGCCAGCAGGTCGACAGGGCAAGGGAGTCAGCCCCAGCATTTT.

This clonotype was recorded at least ten times. This chain links TRBV4-3 with TRBJ2-5; D is possibly TRBD1 (5 bases). Looked up from germline, CDR1 is LGHNA and CDR2 is YSLEER. V lost 4 bases and J 3 bases, leaving 9 bases between the germline ends. The CDR3 runs to 13 residues. CDR3 sequence (DNA): TGCGCCAGCAGCCTTTCGACAGAAGAGACCCAGTACTTC. Protein sequence: CASSLSTEETQYF.

In this sample, this clonotype turned up many times. This sequence joins TRBV7-8 and TRBJ1-5; maybe TRBD1 (5 bases). Trimming took 3 bases from V and 0 from J, leaving 15 bases between them. Looked up from germline, CDR1 is SGHVS and CDR2 is FQNEAQ. The CDR3 is 17 amino acids. The CDR3 DNA is TGTGCCAGCAGCTTTTACCAGGGAACCTATAGCAATCAGCCCCAGCATTTT. It is translated as CASSFYQGTYSNQPQHF.

The sample holds many counts of this clonotype. The chain is built from TRBV10-3 and TRBJ2-7, with 9 bases lining up with TRBD1. The germline V gene encodes CDR1 ENHRY and CDR2 SYGVKD. J was trimmed by 0 bases and V by 1 base; bases with no gene match: 4. CDR3 length: 16 amino acids. DNA for the CDR3: TGTGCCATCAGTGAGTTCTTACAGGGGGCCTCCTACGAGCAGTACTTC. Translating it yields CAISEFLQGASYEQYF.

This clonotype was recorded a few times. The chain combines TRBV3-1 with TRBJ2-3, with no clear D. The ends were cut back, 4 bases at V and 5 bases at J, with 10 bases in the middle. The CDR3 sequence is 13 residues long. CDR1 LGHDT and CDR2 YNNKEL come from the germline V gene (reference sequence). CDR3 loop: CASSPPGQDTQYF. The CDR3 DNA reads TGTGCCAGCAGCCCCCCCGGGCAAGATACGCAGTATTTT.